A selection of T cell receptor beta chains follows, all from one sample in a study of cytomegalovirus exposure and HLA in healthy donors. Repertoires were generated with immunoSEQ multiplex PCR, while TCRdb's copy carries only in-frame clones and drops some. The sample lists about 200,000 clones, around 78% seen once, with 1.5% to 2% in the top ten. The sample taken for sequencing was PBMCs. The source of these receptors is a man younger than 40 in good health and CMV-seronegative. Each CDR3 is given without its conserved first and last residue. Each record gives: clone size, CDR3 length, V gene, CDR3 protein. Expanded clones are given a class, and other clones once, few, many or no size at all.

abundance: once
len: 15
v_gene: TRBV4-1
CDR3aa: ASSQAGLAGLYNEQF

abundance: .
len: 14
v_gene: TRBV11-2
CDR3aa: ASSVDRGGTTDTQY

abundance: .
len: 14
v_gene: TRBV5-4
CDR3aa: ASSLPGSGQGGEQY

abundance: once
len: 10
v_gene: TRBV5-4
CDR3aa: ASSLFSDTQY

abundance: .
len: 12
v_gene: TRBV4-1
CDR3aa: ASSRTDINNEQF

abundance: .
len: 13
v_gene: TRBV5-1
CDR3aa: ASSLVQGSYNEQF

abundance: .
len: 11
v_gene: TRBV6-1
CDR3aa: ASTGQLNTEAF

abundance: few
len: 14
v_gene: TRBV5-1
CDR3aa: ASSRGLAGGYNEQF

abundance: .
len: 12
v_gene: TRBV27
CDR3aa: ASSPTGVHGELF

abundance: .
len: 12
v_gene: TRBV19
CDR3aa: ASSIVGAGETQY

abundance: .
len: 12
v_gene: TRBV7-2
CDR3aa: ASSDRKSNQPQH

abundance: .
len: 12
v_gene: TRBV5-6
CDR3aa: ASSPQGVRDTQY

abundance: .
len: 18
v_gene: TRBV30
CDR3aa: AWSILQGLAGGTGTYEQY

abundance: .
len: 11
v_gene: TRBV10-1
CDR3aa: ASSGTGSWEQY

abundance: once
len: 14
v_gene: TRBV4-1
CDR3aa: ASSQDENRGKNEQF

abundance: .
len: 12
v_gene: TRBV9
CDR3aa: ASSVGGPNEKLF

abundance: .
len: 15
v_gene: TRBV28
CDR3aa: ASSIRPGTSATGELF

abundance: .
len: 12
v_gene: TRBV7-3
CDR3aa: ASSPSSRTGELF

abundance: .
len: 15
v_gene: TRBV28
CDR3aa: ASSPPYPDRGSTEAF

abundance: .
len: 14
v_gene: TRBV5-6
CDR3aa: ASSLGFGGIDTEAF

abundance: once
len: 11
v_gene: TRBV5-1
CDR3aa: ASRTSAGGEQY

abundance: .
len: 13
v_gene: TRBV11-3
CDR3aa: ASSRTSEIYNEQF

abundance: .
len: 11
v_gene: TRBV6-5
CDR3aa: ASSSAGGQPQH

abundance: few
len: 10
v_gene: TRBV30
CDR3aa: AWWFQGVEAF

abundance: .
len: 11
v_gene: TRBV30
CDR3aa: AWINRGSYEQY

abundance: .
len: 13
v_gene: TRBV4-1
CDR3aa: ASSLHRGPNSPLH

abundance: .
len: 11
v_gene: TRBV2
CDR3aa: ASSREVSYEQY

abundance: few
len: 12
v_gene: TRBV10-3
CDR3aa: AIGGGATNEKLF

abundance: once
len: 14
v_gene: TRBV5-1
CDR3aa: ASNPSQSGYTDTQY

abundance: .
len: 13
v_gene: TRBV30
CDR3aa: AWSVVSAGSYEQY

abundance: .
len: 11
v_gene: TRBV2
CDR3aa: ASSRDMNTEAF